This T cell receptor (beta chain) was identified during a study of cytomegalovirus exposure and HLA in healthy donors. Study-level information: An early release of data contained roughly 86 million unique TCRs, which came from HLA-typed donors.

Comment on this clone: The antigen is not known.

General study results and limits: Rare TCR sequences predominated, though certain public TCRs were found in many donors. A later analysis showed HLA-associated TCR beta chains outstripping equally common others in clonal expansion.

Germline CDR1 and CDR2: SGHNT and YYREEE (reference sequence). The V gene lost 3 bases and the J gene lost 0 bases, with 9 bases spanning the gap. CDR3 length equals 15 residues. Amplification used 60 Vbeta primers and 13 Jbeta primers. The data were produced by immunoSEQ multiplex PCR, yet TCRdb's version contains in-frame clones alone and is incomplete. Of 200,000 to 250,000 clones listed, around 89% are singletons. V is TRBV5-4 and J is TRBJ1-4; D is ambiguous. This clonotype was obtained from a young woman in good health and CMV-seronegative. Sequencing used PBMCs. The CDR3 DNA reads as TGTGCCAGCAGCTCGGGGTTTTCAACTAATGAAAAACTGTTTTTT. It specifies CASSSGFSTNEKLFF.